What follows are 3 T cell receptor beta chains derived from one specimen sequenced in a study of blood T cell repertoires in COVID-19. The method was immunoSEQ multiplex PCR; TCRdb's version includes in-frame clones alone and lacks a portion of them. Among 130,000 to 150,000 clones, 84% were seen once, and the ten largest hold about 7.8%. The sample consisted of peripheral blood. These receptors were collected from a woman aged 45-65 years in a cohort sampled during active or convalescent COVID-19.

The V call is TRBV11-2, the J call TRBJ2-6; TRBD1 matches 7 bases. Per germline, CDR1 SGHAT and CDR2 FQNNGV. V gave up 0 bases and J gave up 0 bases; unmatched junction bases: 11. The CDR3 loop spans 20 amino acids. The DNA for the CDR3 is TGTGCCAGCAGCTTAGAACCCGAGACAGGGTACAGCTCTGGGGCCAACGTCCTGACTTTC. Protein: CASSLEPETGYSSGANVLTF.

This clone occurred once. V gene TRBV7-2 combines with J gene TRBJ2-1; 13 nucleotides agree with TRBD2. The CDR3 extends over 15 amino acids. V trimming: 3 bases; J trimming: 9 bases; junction bases outside the gene matches: 5. Germline CDR1 is SGHTA and CDR2 is FQGNSA. CDR3 DNA: TGTGCCAGCAGCTTCCTTGGGACTAGCGGGACTGAGCAGTTCTTC. Its protein is CASSFLGTSGTEQFF.

The chain carries TRBV3-1 (or the pseudogene TRBV3-2) and TRBJ1-3, with D hard to call. The CDR3 length is 13 residues. V was clipped by 1 base and J by 2 bases, with 3 bases between them. The germline V gene encodes CDR1 LGHDT and CDR2 YNNKEL (reference sequence). This CDR3 is CASSQVTGNTIYF. As DNA, the CDR3 is TGTGCCAGCAGCCAAGTTACTGGAAACACCATATATTTT.